A selection of T cell receptor beta chains follows, all from one sample in a study of blood T cells in healthy people across ages. One entry per CDR3 protein, called by TCRdb with MiXCR from the 5' RACE reads. The sample has about 1,800,000 distinct CDR3 sequences, approximately 28% seen once; the top ten hold 6.5% to 8.5%. Material for sequencing was blood. The receptors were sampled from a woman aged 25 to 39 in good health. CDR3s include the opening cysteine and the closing phenylalanine or tryptophan. A D gene is named only where the DNA matches it firmly. The size entry is marked missing in some rows and otherwise reads once, few, many or a size class.

v_call	j_call	clone_size	d_call	cdr3_aa	cdr3_nt
TRBV5-5	TRBJ2-7	few	NA	CASSLSHAYEQYF	TGTGCCAGCAGCTTGTCGCATGCCTACGAGCAGTACTTC
TRBV11-2	TRBJ1-3	NA	NA	CASSLAADGSGNTIYF	TGTGCCAGCAGCTTAGCGGCAGACGGGTCTGGAAACACCATATATTTT
TRBV2	TRBJ1-4	few	NA	CASRITGRANEKLFF	TGTGCCAGCAGAATTACGGGCAGGGCGAATGAAAAACTGTTTTTT
TRBV20-1	TRBJ1-2	NA	NA	CSAREVEIYGYTF	TGCAGTGCTAGAGAAGTAGAAATCTATGGCTACACCTTC
TRBV20-1	TRBJ1-2	NA	TRBD1	CSARETGSLDGYTF	TGCAGTGCCAGGGAGACAGGGTCGCTGGATGGCTACACCTTC
TRBV2	TRBJ2-3	NA	TRBD1	CASSELLGTDMQYF	TGTGCCAGCAGTGAGTTACTTGGGACAGATATGCAGTATTTT
TRBV28	TRBJ1-2	NA	NA	CASTPRPGTGGYTF	TGTGCCAGCACTCCTAGGCCGGGAACGGGTGGCTACACCTTC
TRBV6-5	TRBJ1-4	NA	NA	CASSTYRETNEKLFF	TGTGCCAGCAGTACCTACCGGGAAACGAATGAAAAACTGTTTTTT
TRBV28	TRBJ2-3	few	NA	CASGLRQQYF	TGTGCCAGCGGTTTGCGGCAGCAGTATTTT
TRBV11-2	TRBJ2-4	NA	NA	CASRGPFEQYF	TGTGCCAGCCGAGGACCTTTTGAGCAGTACTTC
TRBV12-3/TRBV12-4	TRBJ2-1	many	TRBD1	CASRDRVSSYNEQFF	TGTGCCAGCAGGGACAGGGTTAGCTCCTACAATGAGCAGTTCTTC
TRBV4-1	TRBJ2-7	many	NA	CASSQGARSEYEQYF	TGCGCCAGCAGCCAAGGCGCCAGGAGTGAATACGAGCAGTACTTC
TRBV29-1	TRBJ2-4	once	TRBD1	CSVDRNNEQYF	TGCAGCGTGGACAGGAACAATGAGCAGTACTTC
TRBV5-5	TRBJ2-7	many	NA	CASSQPGQKGEQYF	TGTGCCAGCAGCCAGCCCGGACAAAAGGGCGAGCAGTACTTC
TRBV10-3	TRBJ2-5	many	NA	CAISERGPTTQYF	TGTGCCATCAGTGAACGAGGGCCGACGACCCAGTACTTC
TRBV30	TRBJ2-5	NA	NA	CAWSSGRETQYF	TGTGCCTGGAGTTCAGGGCGGGAGACCCAGTACTTC
TRBV7-2	TRBJ2-5	few	TRBD2	CASNPREVREQYF	TGTGCCAGCAACCCGCGGGAAGTGCGGGAGCAGTACTTC
TRBV29-1	TRBJ2-7	many	NA	CSVGGRGGIYEQYF	TGCAGCGTTGGGGGCCGGGGAGGAATCTACGAGCAGTACTTC
TRBV20-1	TRBJ2-7	few	TRBD2	CSARSLADLYEQYF	TGCAGTGCTAGATCGCTAGCGGACCTCTACGAGCAGTACTTC
TRBV7-2	TRBJ2-1	NA	TRBD2	CASSPGGLAGVYNEQFF	TGTGCCAGCAGCCCCGGGGGACTAGCGGGGGTATACAATGAGCAGTTCTTC
TRBV2	TRBJ2-7	few	TRBD1	CASSVVRTGGEQYF	TGTGCCAGCAGTGTGGTGCGGACAGGAGGCGAGCAGTACTTC
TRBV5-1	TRBJ2-7	few	NA	CASSLRPGTDYEQYF	TGCGCCAGCAGCTTGCGGCCGGGGACGGACTACGAGCAGTACTTC
TRBV7-2	TRBJ2-3	many	TRBD2	CASSPSGTSGTDTQYF	TGTGCCAGCAGCCCCTCCGGGACTAGCGGCACAGATACGCAGTATTTT
TRBV28	TRBJ2-1	few	NA	CASRRLAPSYNEQFF	TGTGCCAGCAGGAGGCTAGCTCCTTCCTACAATGAGCAGTTCTTC
TRBV12-3/TRBV12-4	TRBJ1-1	few	TRBD1	CASSATGTTEAFF	TGTGCCAGCAGCGCGACAGGGACCACTGAAGCTTTCTTT
TRBV6-6	TRBJ2-1	few	NA	CASSPDTLYNEQFF	TGTGCCAGCAGTCCCGACACACTCTACAATGAGCAGTTCTTC
TRBV20-1	TRBJ1-2	NA	NA	CSAPSDSDYGYTF	TGCAGTGCTCCCTCGGACTCTGACTATGGCTACACCTTC
TRBV5-6	TRBJ2-1	many	NA	CASSWTVNEQFF	TGTGCCAGCAGCTGGACGGTAAATGAGCAGTTCTTC
TRBV4-1	TRBJ2-3	few	NA	CASRDTRVSTDTQYF	TGCGCCAGCAGAGATACCAGGGTCTCCACAGATACGCAGTATTTT
TRBV5-1	TRBJ1-4	NA	TRBD1	CASSSAKGAGEKLFF	TGCGCCAGCAGCTCTGCGAAGGGGGCGGGAGAAAAACTGTTTTTT
TRBV3-1	TRBJ2-2	NA	NA	CASNRGLHGELFF	TGTGCCAGCAATAGGGGTTTACACGGGGAGCTGTTTTTT
TRBV5-5	TRBJ2-3	NA	NA	CASSLSWGRTDTQYF	TGTGCCAGCAGCTTGTCCTGGGGGCGCACAGATACGCAGTATTTT
TRBV7-8	TRBJ2-7	NA	TRBD2	CASSVNWGGTYEQYF	TGTGCCAGCAGCGTCAACTGGGGGGGGACCTACGAGCAGTACTTC
TRBV28	TRBJ2-5	few	NA	CASSLWARQETQYF	TGTGCCAGCAGTTTATGGGCCAGGCAAGAGACCCAGTACTTC